This paragraph reports one TCR beta chain. Its antigen is currently unknown. Hyperthyroidism patients, aged 18 to 65, were newly diagnosed, under 2 months' duration. Serum thyroxine and TRAb, along with clinical symptoms, thyroid ultrasound and orbital computed tomography, were what diagnosis relied on. Germline V gene sequence: CDR1 SQVTM, CDR2 ANQGSEA. The CDR3 is made up of 12 amino acids. The sample is drawn from a study of Graves' ophthalmopathy and Graves' hyperthyroidism. Whole-study findings and limits: Most thyroid clonotypes with frequency above 0.001 were detected in blood too.

Amplifying from RNA transcripts, the study obtained TCR beta CDR3 regions. HTBI primers were used in a first-round RT-PCR, which preceded a second-round multiplex PCR. TCRdb used MiXCR to reprocess the multiplex PCR reads, holding one entry per CDR3 protein. In the table there are over a million distinct CDR3 sequences, approximately 35% of which are singletons. The sequence derives from an adult man with Graves' hyperthyroidism. The sample comprised peripheral blood or thyroid tissue (not recorded which). This chain links TRBV29-1 with TRBJ2-6; D ambiguous. As DNA, the CDR3 is TGCAGGTCGAGCTCTGGGGCCAACGTCCTGACTTTC. This codes for CRSSSGANVLTF.